Sequencing of this T cell receptor beta chain was carried out in a study of T cell responses to AZD1222 COVID-19 vaccine. The assay was immunoSEQ multiplex PCR, and TCRdb's table has in-frame clones only and misses some. The sample lists approximately 220,000 clones, roughly 91% occurring once. Regarding this clone: The antigen remains unidentified.

Broader study findings: Spike-specific TCR breadth and depth both grew after two AZD1222 doses. Possibly, clonal diversity was underestimated; donors were largely white British and included more females. Vaccine-associated CD4 TCRs ranged over spike, dominating at 160-218 and 743-854. Baseline seropositives among AZD1222 recipients totaled only six or seven.

The V end was cut by 4 bases, the J end by 3 bases, with 4 bases between. Germline V gene sequence: CDR1 SGHRS, CDR2 YFSETQ. The CDR3 runs 11 residues. This receptor was identified in an adult in good health. V gene TRBV5-1 combines with J gene TRBJ2-5, with D unclear. The starting material was peripheral blood, obtained on day 0 of MenACWY control vaccination. DNA for the CDR3: TGCGCCAGCAGCATAAAAGAGACCCAGTACTTC. Its protein is CASSIKETQYF.